The 9 T cell receptor beta chains in this list originate from one sample, sequenced in a study of human T cells and chemical hapten exposure. TCRdb fed the RACE reads into MiXCR, producing one record per CDR3 protein. The table includes approximately 89,000 distinct CDR3 sequences, approximately 10% detected once. The time point here: patch test 2, 6 weeks after DPC sensitization. The sample's treatment: therapeutic diphenylcyclopropenone sensitization with weekly scalp DPC. This specimen was whole blood, taken in connection with sensitization to the hapten diphenylcyclopropenone (DPC). These receptors were collected from a woman under 40 with alopecia areata. Some clones in this sample may be carry-over from other donors' samples.

The chain links TRBV28 to TRBJ1-6; D unclear. The germline V gene has CDR1 MDHEN and CDR2 SYDVKM. Trimming took 2 bases from V and 8 from J, leaving 4 bases between them. The CDR3 runs 12 residues. The CDR3 region has the DNA TGTGCCAGCAGTTTAGGGTATTCACCCCTCCACTTT. Its protein is CASSLGYSPLHF.

This clonotype was recorded a few times. The V call is TRBV3-1, the J call TRBJ2-5; D not resolved. The V end lost 4 bases, the J end lost 2 bases, and 11 bases lay between the germline ends. The CDR3 consists of 14 residues. The germline CDR1 and CDR2 sequences are LGHDT and YNNKEL (reference sequence). CDR3 nucleotides: TGTGCCAGCAGCCTCGTGACCGGGCAAGAGACCCAGTACTTC. Protein product: CASSLVTGQETQYF.

This chain links TRBV28 with TRBJ2-3, with unresolved D. V dropped 6 bases and J dropped 6 bases, with 7 bases sitting between them. The length of the CDR3 is 11 residues. CDR1 and CDR2 from the germline V gene are MDHEN and SYDVKM. The CDR3, as DNA: TGTGCCAGCAGCCCCCTTGATACGCAGTATTTT. Protein product: CASSPLDTQYF.

DNA for the CDR3: TGTGCCAGCAGCTCGACGGGACAGGGGAACACTGAAGCTTTCTTT. This gives the protein CASSSTGQGNTEAFF. The chain recombines TRBV7-9 with TRBJ1-1; 9 bases are shared with TRBD1. The V segment lost 4 bases and the J segment 1 base; nucleotides outside the gene matches: 4. This CDR3 contains 15 residues. CDR1 is SEHNR and CDR2 is FQNEAQ in the germline V gene (reference sequence).

This clonotype was detected only a few times. CDR3 residues: CASSLEWGANEKLFF. CDR3 DNA: TGTGCCAGCAGCTTAGAGTGGGGTGCTAATGAAAAACTGTTTTTT. The J gene is TRBJ1-4, the V gene TRBV7-2, with D hard to call. CDR3 size: 15 residues. Trimming shortened V by 1 base and J by 3 bases, and 9 bases separated the two germline ends. From germline, CDR1 is SGHTA and CDR2 FQGNSA.

This rearrangement joins TRBV29-1 to TRBJ1-1; D is unresolved. The germline V gene encodes CDR1 SQVTM and CDR2 ANQGSEA. V was cut by 4 bases and J by 3 bases, with 3 bases left in between. The CDR3 runs 10 residues. The CDR3 coding sequence is TGCAGCGTTGGCTACACTGAAGCTTTCTTT. Translating it yields CSVGYTEAFF.

There are a few counts of this clonotype. This sequence joins TRBV20-1 and TRBJ1-1; the D gene is possibly TRBD1 (5 bases). Germline V lookup: CDR1 DFQATT, CDR2 SNEGSKA (reference sequence). The CDR3 is 12 residues long. Trimming cost V 6 bases and J 0 bases, with 8 bases left between them. The CDR3 reads CSAARVNTEAFF. The DNA for the CDR3 is TGCAGTGCGGCCAGGGTGAACACTGAAGCTTTCTTT.

About this clonotype: Given a much more abundant clone one base away, this may be a read error. This likely comes from a read error, as the CDR3 has no conserved phenylalanine or tryptophan at its end. The CDR3 is CAAGESSTDTQYL. The CDR3 DNA sequence: TGTGCCGCAGGGGAATCTAGCACAGATACGCAGTATCTT. The genes are TRBV6-6 and TRBJ2-3, with a possible D match to TRBD1 (6 bases). Germline loops: CDR1 MNHNY, CDR2 SVGAGI (reference sequence). The CDR3 spans 13 residues. Trimming took 11 bases from V and 0 from J, leaving 12 bases between them.

This clonotype was found many times. The gene calls are TRBV20-1 and TRBJ1-1, with a possible D match to TRBD1 (5 bases). Germline CDR1 reads DFQATT; CDR2 reads SNEGSKA (reference sequence). The CDR3 consists of 14 residues. Trimming took 2 bases from V and 5 from J, leaving 15 bases between them. The CDR3 bases are TGCAGTGCTAGAATGGGTGCAGGGAGGACTGAAGCTTTCTTT. This sequence encodes CSARMGAGRTEAFF.